One sample yielded the 29 T cell receptor beta chains listed below, sequenced in a study of T cell responses to AZD1222 COVID-19 vaccine. TCRdb's copy holds only in-frame clones and misses some; the assay was immunoSEQ multiplex PCR. The sample lists under 150,000 clones, roughly 90% seen once, with 2.8% in the top ten. The sample here was peripheral blood, taken on day 0 of AZD1222 vaccination. The receptors come from an adult in good health.

This chain links TRBV6-5 with TRBJ2-7, with TRBD2 matching 7 bases. The trim removed 6 bases at V and 2 bases at J, leaving 10 bases unmatched. Per the germline V gene, CDR1 is MNHEY and CDR2 is SVGAGI. This CDR3 comprises 15 residues. CDR3 DNA: TGTGCCAGCAGCAACCGGGACTATCTTACCTACGAGCAGTACTTC. It yields the protein CASSNRDYLTYEQYF.

This clone was seen only once. The chain uses TRBV5-6 and TRBJ2-1; tentative D call: TRBD1 (5 bases). Trimming took off 0 bases at V and 13 bases at J, with 11 bases between the two ends. The CDR3 has 12 residues. From germline, CDR1 is SGHDT and CDR2 YYEEEE. The CDR3 DNA is TGTGCCAGCAGCTTGGGCACCCAGGGTCAGTTCTTC. Its translation is CASSLGTQGQFF.

This clone was picked up one time. The V call is TRBV6-5, the J call TRBJ1-1; TRBD1 matches 8 bases. CDR3 size: 14 residues. Germline V lookup: CDR1 MNHEY, CDR2 SVGAGI. The V segment lost 5 bases and the J segment 6 bases; nucleotides outside the gene matches: 8. As DNA, the CDR3 is TGTGCCAGCAGTCTGGTCCAGGGGGCCTCTGAAGCTTTCTTT. The encoded protein is CASSLVQGASEAFF.

This chain connects TRBV6-5 to TRBJ1-4; D is unclear. The CDR3 runs 16 residues. With 2 bases removed from V and 0 bases from J, the gap between germline ends came to 10 bases. The germline gives CDR1 MNHEY, CDR2 SVGAGI. The CDR3 reads CASSYVPTPTNEKLFF. In DNA, the CDR3 is TGTGCCAGCAGTTACGTCCCCACCCCAACTAATGAAAAACTGTTTTTT.

V is TRBV2 and J is TRBJ2-5; no clear D. This CDR3 contains 11 residues. Trimming removed 8 bases from V and 0 bases from J, with 4 bases in between. In germline, CDR1 is SNHLY, CDR2 FYNNEI. The CDR3 DNA reads TGTGCCAGCCAGTACCAAGAGACCCAGTACTTC. Translating it yields CASQYQETQYF.

The chain uses TRBV24-1 and TRBJ2-1; D is uncertain. The germline gives CDR1 KGHDR, CDR2 SFDVKD. The CDR3 has 14 amino acids. Trimming cost V 3 bases and J 12 bases, with 17 bases left between them. CDR3 in DNA: TGTGCCACCAGTGATGGTCTCATCCCCGGTCGGCAGTTCTTC. Residues: CATSDGLIPGRQFF.

This chain connects TRBV29-1 to TRBJ1-2; D gene unclear. The CDR3 contains 9 residues. The V end lost 2 bases, the J end lost 7 bases, and 2 bases lay between the germline ends. Germline CDR1 SQVTM, CDR2 ANQGSEA. The CDR3: CSVETGYTF. In DNA form, the CDR3 reads TGCAGCGTTGAAACTGGCTACACCTTC.

This rearrangement joins TRBV6-5 to TRBJ1-5, with 7 bases aligning to TRBD1. The germline V gene has CDR1 MNHEY and CDR2 SVGAGI. The CDR3 length is 15 residues. V gave up 6 bases and J gave up 4 bases; unmatched junction bases: 9. CDR3 nucleotide sequence: TGTGCCAGCAGCACAGGGGTCCCTAGGAATCAGCCCCAGCATTTT. Protein: CASSTGVPRNQPQHF.

The rearrangement uses TRBV10-3 and TRBJ2-7; a possible D gene is TRBD2 (5 bases). The germline V gene has CDR1 ENHRY and CDR2 SYGVKD. CDR3 length: 11 residues. V was clipped by 4 bases and J by 4 bases, with 5 bases between them. CDR3 in amino acids: CAISGGYEQYF. The CDR3 DNA reads as TGTGCCATCAGTGGAGGGTACGAGCAGTACTTC.

The chain couples TRBV7-9 to TRBJ2-1; D possibly uses TRBD1 or TRBD2 (5 bases each). Germline CDR1 SEHNR, CDR2 FQNEAQ (reference sequence). The CDR3 runs 16 residues. V lost 5 bases to trimming and J lost 0 bases, with 14 bases between them. The CDR3 nucleotides are TGTGCCAGCAGCCAAAACAGGAGGCCCTCCTACAATGAGCAGTTCTTC. Its protein is CASSQNRRPSYNEQFF.

The chain links TRBV12-3 or TRBV12-4 to TRBJ1-1; TRBD1 is a possible D gene (5 bases). V lost 5 bases and J 6 bases, leaving 10 bases between the germline ends. The CDR3 contains 12 residues. The CDR3: CASSLGGAEAFF. The CDR3 DNA sequence: TGTGCCAGCAGTCTTGGAGGGGCTGAAGCTTTCTTT.

The chain links TRBV7-6 to TRBJ2-5; D unclear. This CDR3 is built from 15 residues. V was shortened by 0 bases and J by 5 bases, with 13 bases between the two germline ends. Germline V gene sequence: CDR1 SGHVS, CDR2 FNYEAQ. The chain's CDR3 is CASSLAGSRRETQYF. CDR3 DNA sequence: TGTGCCAGCAGCTTAGCGGGTAGCCGCCGGGAGACCCAGTACTTC.

The chain has TRBV25-1 and TRBJ2-1; 14 nucleotides align to TRBD2. Per the germline V gene, CDR1 is MGHDK and CDR2 is SYGVNS. J was trimmed by 11 bases and V by 8 bases; bases with no gene match: 11. The length of the CDR3 is 15 residues. The CDR3: CASGARGLAGDKQFF. CDR3 DNA sequence: TGTGCCAGCGGAGCTAGGGGACTAGCGGGGGATAAGCAGTTCTTC. The full variable domain, with the rest looked up from reference TRBV25-1 and TRBJ2-1, is EADIYQTPRYLVIGTGKKITLECSQTMGHDKMYWYQQDPGMELHLIHYSYGVNSTEKGDLSSESTVSRIRTEHFPLTLESARPSHTSQYLCASGARGLAGDKQFFGPGTRLTVL.

CDR3 in amino acids: CASTGGWTEAFF. In nucleotides, the CDR3 is TGTGCCAGCACAGGGGGCTGGACTGAAGCTTTCTTT. The gene calls are TRBV2 and TRBJ1-1; 8 nucleotides line up with TRBD1. V lost 7 bases, J lost 5 bases, and 3 bases stayed unmatched. The germline V gene encodes CDR1 SNHLY and CDR2 FYNNEI. This CDR3 is built from 12 residues.

The chain uses TRBV10-1 and TRBJ1-2, with D possibly matching TRBD1 (6 bases). Trimming stripped 4 bases from V and 5 bases from J, with 26 bases between. The CDR3 sequence is 18 residues long. The V gene's germline CDR1 is WNHNN and CDR2 SYGVQD (reference sequence). This CDR3 reads CASSALPKSGGRGYGYTF. Here the CDR3 DNA reads TGCGCCAGCAGTGCTCTTCCTAAAAGCGGGGGGCGCGGGTATGGCTACACCTTC.

The gene calls are TRBV2 and TRBJ1-6, with a tentative D call TRBD1 (5 bases). With 8 bases removed from V and 2 bases from J, the gap between germline ends came to 16 bases. CDR3 size: 16 residues. Germline lookup yields CDR1 SNHLY and CDR2 FYNNEI. The CDR3 coding sequence is TGTGCCAGCCTGATTCAGTCGGGGGCCTATAATTCACCCCTCCACTTT. Amino acids: CASLIQSGAYNSPLHF.

The rearrangement uses TRBV27 and TRBJ1-1; 7 bases fit TRBD1. Unmatched junction bases numbered 11, after V lost 5 bases and J lost 5 bases. This CDR3 is 15 amino acids long. CDR1 MNHEY and CDR2 SMNVEV come from the germline V gene (reference sequence). The CDR3 bases are TGTGCCAGCAGTCCGGCACAGGGGTCGGGGACTGAAGCTTTCTTT. Translated: CASSPAQGSGTEAFF.

This clone appeared once. V and J are TRBV5-6 and TRBJ1-5; 9 bases are a match to TRBD1. Germline lookup yields CDR1 SGHDT and CDR2 YYEEEE. The CDR3 is 16 amino acids. Trimming at V came to 2 bases and at J to 0 bases, leaving 3 bases not matched to a gene. The CDR3 DNA reads as TGTGCCAGCAGCTTCGGGACAGGGTATAGCAATCAGCCCCAGCATTTT. Translating gives CASSFGTGYSNQPQHF.

The chain uses TRBV7-9 and TRBJ2-2; D perhaps matches TRBD1 (6 bases). V was pared by 8 bases and J by 6 bases, with 16 bases between. Germline V gives CDR1 SEHNR, CDR2 FQNEAQ (reference sequence). The CDR3 consists of 14 residues. The CDR3 is CASRGQFVPGELFF. The CDR3 bases are TGTGCCAGCCGCGGACAGTTCGTCCCCGGGGAGCTGTTTTTT.

The sample holds one count of this clone. The gene calls are TRBV7-2 and TRBJ1-2; no reliable D call. This CDR3 contains 12 residues. V dropped 5 bases and J dropped 8 bases, with 12 bases sitting between them. Germline V gives CDR1 SGHTA, CDR2 FQGNSA. CDR3 sequence: CASSVTAYGYTF. Written as DNA, the CDR3 is TGTGCCAGCAGCGTTACAGCGTACGGCTACACCTTC.

The chain links TRBV30 to TRBJ1-1; unclear D gene. The CDR3 runs to 14 residues. The germline V and J ends were trimmed by 4 bases and 2 bases, with 14 bases remaining between them. Germline CDR1 and CDR2: GTSNPN and SVGIG (reference sequence). The CDR3 spells CAWTRRQSNTEAFF. In nucleotides, the CDR3 is TGTGCCTGGACCCGGAGGCAGTCCAACACTGAAGCTTTCTTT. The whole variable domain, remainder taken from reference TRBV30 and TRBJ1-1, is SQTIHQWPATLVQPVGSPLSLECTVEGTSNPNLYWYRQAAGRGLQLLFYSVGIGQISSEVPQNLSASRPQDRQFILSSKKLLLSDSGFYLCAWTRRQSNTEAFFGQGTRLTVV.

The rearrangement uses TRBV3-1 (or the pseudogene TRBV3-2) and TRBJ1-1; D uncertain. V was cut by 2 bases and J by 1 base, with 5 bases left in between. The CDR3 is made up of 13 amino acids. CDR1 is LGHDT and CDR2 is YNNKEL in the germline V gene (reference sequence). The CDR3 DNA sequence: TGTGCCAGCAGCCAATGGCCGAACACTGAAGCTTTCTTT. Translating gives CASSQWPNTEAFF.

This clone appeared a few times. The rearrangement joins TRBV7-9 to TRBJ1-1; 9 bases fit TRBD1. The V gene's germline CDR1 is SEHNR and CDR2 FQNEAQ (reference sequence). This CDR3 comprises 18 residues. V was clipped by 2 bases and J by 4 bases; unmatched bases: 14. CDR3: CASSLRAPRQGVGTEAFF. The CDR3 region has the DNA TGTGCCAGCAGCTTAAGAGCGCCTCGACAGGGGGTGGGCACTGAAGCTTTCTTT. The full variable domain, its missing parts supplied by reference TRBV7-9 and TRBJ1-1, is DTGVSQNPRHKITKRGQNVTFRCDPISEHNRLYWYRQTLGQGPEFLTYFQNEAQLEKSRLLSDRFSAERPKGSFSTLEIQRTEQGDSAMYLCASSLRAPRQGVGTEAFFGQGTRLTVV.

The rearrangement uses TRBV30 and TRBJ2-3; 8 nucleotides align to TRBD2. Unmatched junction bases numbered 1, after V lost 2 bases and J lost 0 bases. Germline values: CDR1 GTSNPN, CDR2 SVGIG (reference sequence). The CDR3 covers 14 residues. In DNA, the CDR3 is TGTGCCTGGAGTACGGGAGGGAGCACAGATACGCAGTATTTT. This sequence encodes CAWSTGGSTDTQYF.

The J gene is TRBJ1-3, the V gene TRBV7-2; D is unresolved. V dropped 8 bases and J dropped 2 bases, with 16 bases sitting between them. The germline V gene has CDR1 SGHTA and CDR2 FQGNSA. The CDR3 consists of 15 residues. The CDR3 loop reads CASEVGNYPGNTIYF. Here the CDR3 DNA reads TGTGCCAGCGAAGTCGGCAATTACCCTGGAAACACCATATATTTT.

The chain joins TRBV29-1 to TRBJ1-1; D might be TRBD1 (5 bases). Germline V gives CDR1 SQVTM, CDR2 ANQGSEA. CDR3 length: 14 residues. The V gene lost 4 bases and the J gene lost 3 bases, with 15 bases spanning the gap. CDR3 amino acids: CSVASRGRDTEAFF. The DNA for the CDR3 is TGCAGCGTTGCGTCCCGGGGGAGGGACACTGAAGCTTTCTTT. The variable domain in full, with the rest retrieved from reference TRBV29-1 and TRBJ1-1, is SAVISQKPSRDICQRGTSLTIQCQVDSQVTMMFWYRQQPGQSLTLIATANQGSEATYESGFVIDKFPISRPNLTFSTLTVSNMSPEDSSIYLCSVASRGRDTEAFFGQGTRLTVV.

The V gene is TRBV19, the J gene TRBJ1-2; no definite D call. This CDR3 comprises 11 residues. Trimming shortened V by 1 base and J by 6 bases, and 3 bases separated the two germline ends. Germline CDR1 reads LNHDA; CDR2 reads SQIVND (reference sequence). The CDR3 sequence is CASSIGNGYTF. The CDR3 DNA reads as TGTGCCAGTAGTATAGGAAATGGCTACACCTTC. The full variable domain, in which reference TRBV19 and TRBJ1-2 provide the parts outside the CDR3, is DGGITQSPKYLFRKEGQNVTLSCEQNLNHDAMYWYRQDPGQGLRLIYYSQIVNDFQKGDIAEGYSVSREKKESFPLTVTSAQKNPTAFYLCASSIGNGYTFGSGTRLTVV.

The V call is TRBV4-2, the J call TRBJ2-5; D is undetermined. The CDR3 is 17 amino acids. The V gene's germline CDR1 is LGHNA and CDR2 YNFKEQ. The ends were cut back, 0 bases at V and 2 bases at J, with 16 bases in the middle. CDR3 amino acids: CASSQDRPLGWQETQYF. DNA for the CDR3: TGTGCCAGCAGCCAAGATCGTCCCCTAGGATGGCAAGAGACCCAGTACTTC.

The chain has TRBV7-8 and TRBJ1-2; 7 nucleotides agree with TRBD1. The trim removed 1 base at V and 8 bases at J, leaving 4 bases unmatched. CDR3 length: 13 amino acids. CDR1 and CDR2 from the germline V gene are SGHVS and FQNEAQ. CDR3 loop: CASSLDPGGGYTF. In DNA form, the CDR3 reads TGTGCCAGCAGCTTAGACCCAGGGGGAGGCTACACCTTC.